The 2 T cell receptor beta chains in this list originate from one sample, sequenced in a study of cytomegalovirus exposure and HLA in healthy donors. Clones were read by immunoSEQ multiplex PCR, and TCRdb kept only the in-frame ones, dropping some. The table records 90,000 to 120,000 clones, roughly 88% of them present only once. Material for sequencing was PBMCs. The receptors shown here come from a woman under 30 in good health and CMV-seronegative.

The CDR3 nucleotides are TGTGCCAGCAGGGACTCCTACACCGGGGAGCTGTTTTTT. Its protein product is CASRDSYTGELFF. The rearrangement uses TRBV2 and TRBJ2-2; D might be TRBD2 (5 bases). This CDR3 has 13 residues. Germline CDR1 SNHLY, CDR2 FYNNEI. V was cut by 6 bases and J by 3 bases, with 8 bases left in between.

The chain combines TRBV6-1 with TRBJ1-1; possibly TRBD1 for D (5 bases). CDR3 length: 14 amino acids. Per germline, CDR1 MNHNS and CDR2 SASEGT. The germline V and J ends were trimmed by 4 bases and 1 base, with 10 bases remaining between them. The CDR3 region has the DNA TGTGCCAGCAGTGGACAGAACACGAACACTGAAGCTTTCTTT. Its protein is CASSGQNTNTEAFF.